The source of this T cell receptor (beta chain) is a study of blood T cells in healthy people across ages. This clonotype was seen a handful of times. Its antigen is still unknown. Study-wide findings and caveats: The study regarded diversity estimates from one million T cells as underestimates.

A second PCR, run for roughly 7 to 12 cycles, used a sample-barcoded 5' primer plus a J-beta primer mix. TCRdb re-called the 5' RACE reads with MiXCR, one entry per CDR3 protein. The table records about 940,000 distinct CDR3 sequences, approximately 49% of them present only once. The study drew donors from healthy Caucasian individuals in Russia aged roughly 6 to 90. This TCR derives from a man aged 25-45 years in good health. The specimen was blood.

The CDR3 DNA follows: TGCGCCAGCAGCTTGTCACCGGGGGGAAGGGATGAGCAGTTCTTC. Translation: CASSLSPGGRDEQFF. The genes are TRBV5-1 and TRBJ2-1; 7 bases are a match to TRBD2. The CDR3 is 15 amino acids. Germline V gene data show CDR1 as SGHRS and CDR2 as YFSETQ. V was clipped by 1 base and J by 8 bases; unmatched bases: 9.